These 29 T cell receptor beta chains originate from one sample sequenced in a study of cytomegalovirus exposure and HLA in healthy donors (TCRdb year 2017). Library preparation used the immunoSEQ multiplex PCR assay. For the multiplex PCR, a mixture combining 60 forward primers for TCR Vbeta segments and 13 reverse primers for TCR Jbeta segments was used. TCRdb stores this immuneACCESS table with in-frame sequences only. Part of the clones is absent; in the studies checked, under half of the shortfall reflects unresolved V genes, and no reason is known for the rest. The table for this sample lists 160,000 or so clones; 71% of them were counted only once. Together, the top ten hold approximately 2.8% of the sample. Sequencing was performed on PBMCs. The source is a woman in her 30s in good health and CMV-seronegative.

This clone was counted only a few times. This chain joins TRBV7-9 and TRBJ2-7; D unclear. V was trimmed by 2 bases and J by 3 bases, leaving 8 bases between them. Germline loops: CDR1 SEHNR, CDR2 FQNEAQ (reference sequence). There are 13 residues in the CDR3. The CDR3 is CASSLLRGYEQYF. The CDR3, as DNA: TGTGCCAGCAGCTTACTACGTGGCTACGAGCAGTACTTC.

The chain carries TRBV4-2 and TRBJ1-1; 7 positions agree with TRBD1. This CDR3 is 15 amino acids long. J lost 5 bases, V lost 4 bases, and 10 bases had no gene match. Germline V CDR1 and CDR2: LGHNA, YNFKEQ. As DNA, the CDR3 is TGTGCCAGCAGCCTCCGACAGGGCGAGAGAACTGAAGCTTTCTTT. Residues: CASSLRQGERTEAFF.

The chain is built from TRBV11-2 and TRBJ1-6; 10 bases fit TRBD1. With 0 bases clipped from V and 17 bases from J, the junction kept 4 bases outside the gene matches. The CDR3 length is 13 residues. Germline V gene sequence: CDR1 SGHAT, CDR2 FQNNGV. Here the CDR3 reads CASSLDFGTGVHF. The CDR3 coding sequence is TGTGCCAGCAGCTTAGATTTTGGGACAGGGGTCCACTTT.

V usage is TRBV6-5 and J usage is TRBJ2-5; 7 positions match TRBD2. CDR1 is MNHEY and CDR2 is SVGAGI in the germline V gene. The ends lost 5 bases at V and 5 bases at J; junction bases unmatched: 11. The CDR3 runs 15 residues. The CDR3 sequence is CASSTISGSEETQYF. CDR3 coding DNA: TGTGCCAGCAGTACCATTAGCGGGTCCGAGGAGACCCAGTACTTC.

In DNA form, the CDR3 reads TGTGCCAGCAGCCCCCCGGAGGTTGGGACCCAGTACTTC. Residues: CASSPPEVGTQYF. This sequence joins TRBV4-2 and TRBJ2-5; possibly TRBD2 for D (5 bases). The V gene's germline CDR1 is LGHNA and CDR2 YNFKEQ. The CDR3 contains 13 residues. V was clipped by 4 bases and J by 7 bases, with 13 bases between them.

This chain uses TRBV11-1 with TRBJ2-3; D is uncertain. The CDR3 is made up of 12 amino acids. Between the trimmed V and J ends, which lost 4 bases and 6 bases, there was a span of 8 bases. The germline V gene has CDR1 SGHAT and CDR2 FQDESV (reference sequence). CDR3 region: CASSYVRDTQYF. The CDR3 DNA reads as TGTGCCAGCAGCTATGTGAGGGATACGCAGTATTTT.

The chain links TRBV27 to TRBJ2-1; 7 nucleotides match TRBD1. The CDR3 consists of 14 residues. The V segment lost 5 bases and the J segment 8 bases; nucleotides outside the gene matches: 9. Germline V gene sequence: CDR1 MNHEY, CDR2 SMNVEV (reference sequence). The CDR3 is CASSLGRGFDEQFF. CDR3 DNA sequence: TGTGCCAGCAGTCTTGGCAGGGGGTTCGATGAGCAGTTCTTC.

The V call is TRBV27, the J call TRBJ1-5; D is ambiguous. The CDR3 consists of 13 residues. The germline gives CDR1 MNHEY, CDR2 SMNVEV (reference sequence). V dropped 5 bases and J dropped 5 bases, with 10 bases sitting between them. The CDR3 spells CASSLGRDQPQHF. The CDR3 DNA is TGTGCCAGCAGTCTGGGGAGAGATCAGCCCCAGCATTTT.

The CDR3 DNA reads TGTGCCAGCAGTGAGCCTACAGGGGGCTACGAGCAGTACTTC. Its translation: CASSEPTGGYEQYF. This chain connects TRBV2 to TRBJ2-7; 8 bases map to TRBD1. The CDR3 covers 14 residues. Trimming at V came to 3 bases and at J to 3 bases, leaving 4 bases not matched to a gene. Looked up from germline, CDR1 is SNHLY and CDR2 is FYNNEI.

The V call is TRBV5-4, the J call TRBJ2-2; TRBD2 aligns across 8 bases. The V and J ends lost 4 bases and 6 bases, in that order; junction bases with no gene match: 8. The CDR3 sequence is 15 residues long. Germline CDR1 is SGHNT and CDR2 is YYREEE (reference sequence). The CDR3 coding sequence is TGTGCCAGCAGCCTGGCGAGCGGGAGCTCCGGGGAGCTGTTTTTT. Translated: CASSLASGSSGELFF. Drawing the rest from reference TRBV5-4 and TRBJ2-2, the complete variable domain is ETGVTQSPTHLIKTRGQQVTLRCSSQSGHNTVSWYQQALGQGPQFIFQYYREEENGRGNFPPRFSGLQFPNYSSELNVNALELDDSALYLCASSLASGSSGELFFGEGSRLTVL.

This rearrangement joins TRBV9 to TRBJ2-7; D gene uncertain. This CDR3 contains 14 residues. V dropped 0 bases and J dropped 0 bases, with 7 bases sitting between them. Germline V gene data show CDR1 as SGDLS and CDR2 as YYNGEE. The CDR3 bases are TGTGCCAGCAGCGTAGGATACAACTCCTACGAGCAGTACTTC. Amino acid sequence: CASSVGYNSYEQYF.

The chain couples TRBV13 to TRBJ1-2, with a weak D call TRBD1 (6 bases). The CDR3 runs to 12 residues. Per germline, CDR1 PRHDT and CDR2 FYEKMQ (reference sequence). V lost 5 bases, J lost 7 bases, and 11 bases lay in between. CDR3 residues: CASSTRTAGYTF. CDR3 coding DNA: TGTGCCAGCAGCACCCGGACAGCTGGCTACACCTTC.

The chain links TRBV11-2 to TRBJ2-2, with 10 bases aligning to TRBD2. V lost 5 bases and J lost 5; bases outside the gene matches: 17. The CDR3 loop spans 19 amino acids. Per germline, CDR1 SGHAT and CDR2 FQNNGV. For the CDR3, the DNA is TGTGCCAGCAGCCCGGGGGGAGGGACTAGCGATCTCTGGACCGGGGAGCTGTTTTTT. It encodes CASSPGGGTSDLWTGELFF.

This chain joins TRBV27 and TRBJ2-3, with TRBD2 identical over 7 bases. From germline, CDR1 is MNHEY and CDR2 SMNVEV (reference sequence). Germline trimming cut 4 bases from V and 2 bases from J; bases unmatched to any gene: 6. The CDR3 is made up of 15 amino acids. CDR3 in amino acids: CASSYERGYTDTQYF. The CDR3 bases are TGTGCCAGCAGTTACGAGCGGGGCTACACAGATACGCAGTATTTT.

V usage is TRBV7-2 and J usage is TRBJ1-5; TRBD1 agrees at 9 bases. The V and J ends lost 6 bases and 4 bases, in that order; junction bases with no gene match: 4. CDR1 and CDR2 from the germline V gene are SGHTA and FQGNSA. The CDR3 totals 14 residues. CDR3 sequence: CASRPTGGNQPQHF. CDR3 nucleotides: TGTGCCAGCAGGCCGACAGGGGGAAATCAGCCCCAGCATTTT.

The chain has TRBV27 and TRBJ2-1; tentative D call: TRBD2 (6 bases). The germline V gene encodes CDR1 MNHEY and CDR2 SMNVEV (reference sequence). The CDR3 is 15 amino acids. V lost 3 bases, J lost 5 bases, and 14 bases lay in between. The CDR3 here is CASSLGGPFDNEQFF. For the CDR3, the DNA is TGTGCCAGCAGTTTGGGGGGTCCGTTCGACAATGAGCAGTTCTTC.

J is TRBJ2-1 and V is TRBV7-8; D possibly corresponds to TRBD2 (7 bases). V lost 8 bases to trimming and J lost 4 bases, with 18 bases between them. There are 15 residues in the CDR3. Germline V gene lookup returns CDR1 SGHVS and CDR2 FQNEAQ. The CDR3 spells CASGHLGGLYNEQFF. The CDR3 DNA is TGTGCCAGCGGGCACCTCGGGGGGCTGTACAATGAGCAGTTCTTC.

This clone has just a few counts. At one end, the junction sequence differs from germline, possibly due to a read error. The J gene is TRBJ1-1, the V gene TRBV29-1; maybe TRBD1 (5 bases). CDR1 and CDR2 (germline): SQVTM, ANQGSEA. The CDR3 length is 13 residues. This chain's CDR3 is CSFEQVSNTEAFF. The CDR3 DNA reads TGCAGCTTTGAACAGGTCTCGAACACTGAAGCTTTCTTT.

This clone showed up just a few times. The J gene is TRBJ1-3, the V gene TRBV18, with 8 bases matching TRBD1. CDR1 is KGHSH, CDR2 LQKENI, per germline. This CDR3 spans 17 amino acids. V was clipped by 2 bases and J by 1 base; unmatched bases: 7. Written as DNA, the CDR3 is TGTGCCAGCTCACCAACGGGACAGGAACCATCTGGAAACACCATATATTTT. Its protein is CASSPTGQEPSGNTIYF.

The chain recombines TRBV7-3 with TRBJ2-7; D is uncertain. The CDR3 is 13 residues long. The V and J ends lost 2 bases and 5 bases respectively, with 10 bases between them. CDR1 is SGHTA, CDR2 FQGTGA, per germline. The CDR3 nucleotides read TGTGCCAGCAGCTTATTGGGCAACCACGAGCAGTACTTC. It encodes CASSLLGNHEQYF.

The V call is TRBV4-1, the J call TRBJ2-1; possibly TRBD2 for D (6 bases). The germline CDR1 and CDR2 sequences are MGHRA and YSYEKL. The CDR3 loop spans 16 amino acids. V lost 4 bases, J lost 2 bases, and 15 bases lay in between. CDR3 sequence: CASSRPGLETYNEQFF. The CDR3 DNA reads TGCGCCAGCAGCCGCCCGGGACTTGAAACCTACAATGAGCAGTTCTTC.

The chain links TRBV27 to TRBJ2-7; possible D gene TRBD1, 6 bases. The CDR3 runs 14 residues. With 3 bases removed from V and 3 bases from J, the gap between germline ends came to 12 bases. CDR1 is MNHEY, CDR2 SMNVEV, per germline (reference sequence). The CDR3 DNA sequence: TGTGCCAGCAGTTTCACAGGGACGGACTACGAGCAGTACTTC. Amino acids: CASSFTGTDYEQYF.

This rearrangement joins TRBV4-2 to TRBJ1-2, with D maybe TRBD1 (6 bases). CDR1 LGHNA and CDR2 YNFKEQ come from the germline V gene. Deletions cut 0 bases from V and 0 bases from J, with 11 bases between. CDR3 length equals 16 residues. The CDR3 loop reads CASSQDLTGTNYGYTF. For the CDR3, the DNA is TGTGCCAGCAGCCAAGACCTGACAGGCACTAACTATGGCTACACCTTC.

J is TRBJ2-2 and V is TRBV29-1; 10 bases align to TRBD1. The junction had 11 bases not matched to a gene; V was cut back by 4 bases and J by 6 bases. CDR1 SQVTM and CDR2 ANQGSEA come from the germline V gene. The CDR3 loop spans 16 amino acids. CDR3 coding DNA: TGCAGCGTTGGGGGGCCAGGACAGGGGGACTCCGGGGAGCTGTTTTTT. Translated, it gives CSVGGPGQGDSGELFF.

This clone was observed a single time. CDR3 amino acids: CASSYSIAQGRTEAFF. In DNA form, the CDR3 reads TGTGCCAGCAGTTACTCGATAGCACAGGGTAGAACTGAAGCTTTCTTT. The V and J genes are TRBV6-5 and TRBJ1-1; D might be TRBD1 (6 bases). CDR3 size: 16 residues. V was pared by 0 bases and J by 5 bases, with 16 bases between. Germline CDR1 and CDR2: MNHEY and SVGAGI.

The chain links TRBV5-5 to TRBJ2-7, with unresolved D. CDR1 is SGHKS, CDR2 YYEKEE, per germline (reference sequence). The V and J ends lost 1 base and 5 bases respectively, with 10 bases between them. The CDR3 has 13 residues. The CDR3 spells CASSLTSIDEQYF. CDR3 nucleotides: TGTGCCAGCAGCTTGACCAGTATCGACGAGCAGTACTTC.

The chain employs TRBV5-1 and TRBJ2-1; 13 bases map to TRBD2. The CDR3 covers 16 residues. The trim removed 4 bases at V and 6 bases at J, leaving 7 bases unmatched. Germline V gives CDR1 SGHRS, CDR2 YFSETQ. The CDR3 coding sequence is TGCGCCAGCAGCCCAGGGACTAGCGGGATTTCCAATGAGCAGTTCTTC. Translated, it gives CASSPGTSGISNEQFF.

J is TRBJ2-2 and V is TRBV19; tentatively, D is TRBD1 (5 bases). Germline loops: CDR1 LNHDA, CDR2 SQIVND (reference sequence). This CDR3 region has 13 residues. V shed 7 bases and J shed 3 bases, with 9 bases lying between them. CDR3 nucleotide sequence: TGTGCCAGTACTAAGGGGTACACCGGGGAGCTGTTTTTT. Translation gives CASTKGYTGELFF.

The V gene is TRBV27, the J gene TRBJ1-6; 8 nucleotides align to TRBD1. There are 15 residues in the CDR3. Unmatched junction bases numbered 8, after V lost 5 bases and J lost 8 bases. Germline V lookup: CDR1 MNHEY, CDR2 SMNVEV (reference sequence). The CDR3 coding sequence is TGTGCCAGCAGTGCCTACAGGGGGAGTCATTCACCCCTCCACTTT. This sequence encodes CASSAYRGSHSPLHF.